This T cell receptor (beta chain) comes out of a study of shared clonotypes between healthy human individuals. The study's findings and limits: Naive CD4 clonotypes were shared across a handful of donors at 4% to 5%. The generation probabilities recorded for non-shared clonotypes fell below those of clonotypes shared by all four donors. Larger richness was generally estimated for naive than memory subsets.

The assay was immunoSEQ multiplex PCR, and TCRdb's table has in-frame clones only and misses some. This sample has 2 million to 2.5 million clones; more than 85% occur once, and the top ten carry around 0.37%. V dropped 0 bases and J dropped 8 bases, with 24 bases sitting between them. Germline CDR1 and CDR2: SGHRS and YFSETQ. The CDR3 spans 18 residues. About this clone: The antigen is not known.

This sequence joins TRBV5-1 and TRBJ2-1, with D tentatively TRBD1 or TRBD2 (5 bases each). Sequencing was performed on naive CD4+ T cells from PBMCs. Subset specified: CD45RA+ positively selected. This clonotype originated in a man between 18 and 29 years old in good health. Some clones in this sample may be carry-over from other donors' samples. This CDR3 is CASSLENVRDPSDDEQFF. The CDR3 DNA sequence: TGCGCCAGCAGCTTGGAGAACGTTCGGGACCCGTCGGACGATGAGCAGTTCTTC.